This TCR beta chain stems from a study of shared clonotypes between healthy human individuals. For this clone: The antigen is not known.

The CDR3 totals 15 residues. Germline CDR1 is SGHRS and CDR2 is YFSETQ. V lost 1 base, J lost 8 bases, and 5 bases stayed unmatched. The repertoire was sequenced with immunoSEQ multiplex PCR; TCRdb's copy has only in-frame clones and lacks some. The table lists over a million clones, around 97% of them singletons. Study-wide points: Several donors held about 4.6% of naive CD4 clonotypes in common.

The sequenced sample consisted of naive CD4+ T cells sorted from blood. Subset reported: CD45RA+ positively selected. The chain couples TRBV5-1 to TRBJ2-2; TRBD2 matches 10 bases. This clonotype was sampled from a man aged 30 to 39 in good health. CDR3 protein: CASSLSSGSSGELFF. For the CDR3, the DNA is TGCGCCAGCAGCTTGTCTAGCGGGAGTAGTGGGGAGCTGTTTTTT.